What follows is one T cell receptor (beta chain) and its context. What it recognizes is unknown. This entry comes from a study of cytomegalovirus exposure and HLA in healthy donors. Overall study context: Drawn from HLA-typed donors, 80 million to 95 million unique TCRs were held in an early data release.

Study-wide findings and caveats: Later, an analysis found that common viral pathogens appeared to be linked with several of the most significant clusters. Roughly uniform depth of sequencing across donors was assumed in presence/absence analyses.

Despite likely unrecorded immune exposures, the donors were nominally healthy at the time of sampling. The germline CDR1 and CDR2 sequences are SQVTM and ANQGSEA. The junction had 9 bases not matched to a gene; V was cut back by 4 bases and J by 6 bases. The CDR3 length is 13 residues. Primers for the PCR totalled 60 Vbeta and 13 Jbeta. The protocol was immunoSEQ multiplex PCR, while the TCRdb copy is restricted to in-frame clones and leaves out a portion. The sample includes 150,000 to 200,000 clones, 79% of them seen just once. V is TRBV29-1 and J is TRBJ2-7; 7 bases agree with TRBD2. The sample consisted of PBMCs. This TCR was recovered from a woman in her twenties or thirties in good health and CMV-seropositive. The CDR3 here is CSVAVTSLTEQYF. The CDR3 DNA reads as TGCAGCGTTGCTGTGACTAGCCTTACCGAGCAGTACTTC.